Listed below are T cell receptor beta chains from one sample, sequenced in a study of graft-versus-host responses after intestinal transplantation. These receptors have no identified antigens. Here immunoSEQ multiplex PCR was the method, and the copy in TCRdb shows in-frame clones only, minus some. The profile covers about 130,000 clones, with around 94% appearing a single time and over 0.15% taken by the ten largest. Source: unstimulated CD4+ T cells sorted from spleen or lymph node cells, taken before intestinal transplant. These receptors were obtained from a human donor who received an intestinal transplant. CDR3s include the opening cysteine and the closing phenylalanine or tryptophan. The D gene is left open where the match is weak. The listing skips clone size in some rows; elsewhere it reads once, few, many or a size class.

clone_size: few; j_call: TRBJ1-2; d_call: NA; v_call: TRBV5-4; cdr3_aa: CASSTDSYGYTF; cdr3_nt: TGTGCCAGCAGCACGGACAGCTATGGCTACACCTTC
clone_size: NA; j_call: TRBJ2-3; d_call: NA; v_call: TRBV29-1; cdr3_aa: CSVDFGVSTDTQYF; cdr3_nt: TGCAGCGTTGATTTTGGGGTTAGCACAGATACGCAGTATTTT
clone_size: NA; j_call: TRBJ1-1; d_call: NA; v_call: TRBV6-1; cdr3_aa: CASSARTGANTEAFF; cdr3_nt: TGTGCCAGCAGTGCCCGGACGGGGGCGAACACTGAAGCTTTCTTT
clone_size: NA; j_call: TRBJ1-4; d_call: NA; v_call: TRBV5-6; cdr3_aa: CASSVTSEKLFF; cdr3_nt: TGTGCCAGCAGCGTAACCAGCGAAAAACTGTTTTTT
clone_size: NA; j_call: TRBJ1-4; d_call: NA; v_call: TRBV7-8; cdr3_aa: CASSLGAFGGRKGLPNEKLFF; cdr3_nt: TGTGCCAGCAGCTTAGGGGCCTTTGGGGGGCGCAAAGGGCTGCCTAATGAAAAACTGTTTTTT
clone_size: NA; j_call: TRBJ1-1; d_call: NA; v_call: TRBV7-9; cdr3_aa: CASSRGTGAKGTEAFF; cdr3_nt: TGTGCCAGCAGCCGCGGTACTGGGGCAAAAGGGACTGAAGCTTTCTTT
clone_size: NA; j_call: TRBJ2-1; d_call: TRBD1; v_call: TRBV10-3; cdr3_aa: CAISTGTGYEQFF; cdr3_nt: TGTGCCATCAGTACAGGGACAGGGTATGAGCAGTTCTTC
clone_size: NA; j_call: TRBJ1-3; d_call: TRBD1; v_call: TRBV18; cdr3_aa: CASSLGQVDTIYF; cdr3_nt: TGTGCCAGCTCACTCGGACAGGTGGACACCATATATTTT
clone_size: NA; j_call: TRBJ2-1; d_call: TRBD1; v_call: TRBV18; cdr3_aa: CASSRGQGAANEQFF; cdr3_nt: TGTGCCAGCTCACGGGGACAGGGGGCCGCTAATGAGCAGTTCTTC
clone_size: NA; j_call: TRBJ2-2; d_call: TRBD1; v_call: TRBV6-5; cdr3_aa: CASSRQGGGAELFF; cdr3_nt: TGTGCCAGCAGTCGACAGGGGGGGGGCGCGGAGCTGTTTTTT
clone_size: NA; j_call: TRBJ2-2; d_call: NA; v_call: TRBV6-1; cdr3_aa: CASSDPRQSTNTGELFF; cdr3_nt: TGTGCCAGCAGTGATCCGAGACAGTCGACCAACACCGGGGAGCTGTTTTTT
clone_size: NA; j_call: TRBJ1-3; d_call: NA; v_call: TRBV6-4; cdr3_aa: CASSAGPGNTIYF; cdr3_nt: TGTGCCAGCAGTGCCGGACCGGGAAACACCATATATTTT
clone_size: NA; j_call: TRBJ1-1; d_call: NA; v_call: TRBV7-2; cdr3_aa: CASSLELGRSGTEAFF; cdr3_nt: TGTGCCAGCAGCTTAGAGTTAGGTAGGAGTGGCACTGAAGCTTTCTTT
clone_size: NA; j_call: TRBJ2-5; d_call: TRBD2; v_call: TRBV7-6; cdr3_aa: CASSLLAGYQETQYF; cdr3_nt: TGTGCCAGCAGCTTACTAGCGGGGTACCAAGAGACCCAGTACTTC
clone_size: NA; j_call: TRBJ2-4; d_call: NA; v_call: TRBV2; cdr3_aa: CASRPSWLNIQYF; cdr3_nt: TGTGCCAGCAGACCATCTTGGCTAAACATTCAGTACTTC
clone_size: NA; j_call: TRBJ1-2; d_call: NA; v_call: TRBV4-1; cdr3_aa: CASSQEERGYTF; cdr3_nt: TGTGCCAGCAGCCAAGAGGAGCGGGGTTACACCTTC
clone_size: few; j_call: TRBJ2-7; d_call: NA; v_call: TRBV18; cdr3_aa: CASSPGNSYYEQYF; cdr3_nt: TGTGCCAGCTCACCGGGCAACAGCTACTACGAGCAGTACTTC
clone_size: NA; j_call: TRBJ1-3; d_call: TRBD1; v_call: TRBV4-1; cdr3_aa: CASSQDRDTYSGNTIYF; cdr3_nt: TGCGCCAGCAGCCAGGACAGGGATACCTACTCTGGAAACACCATATATTTT
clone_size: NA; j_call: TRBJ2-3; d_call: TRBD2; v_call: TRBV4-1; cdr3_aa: CASSQARLAGGPIDTQYF; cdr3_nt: TGCGCCAGCAGCCAGGCCAGACTAGCGGGGGGGCCTATAGATACGCAGTATTTT
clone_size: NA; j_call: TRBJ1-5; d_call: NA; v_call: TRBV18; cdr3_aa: CASSPGDHQPQHF; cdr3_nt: TGTGCCAGCTCACCAGGGGACCATCAGCCCCAGCATTTT
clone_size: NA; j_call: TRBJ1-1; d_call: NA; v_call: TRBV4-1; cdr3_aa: CASSPTGQNTEAFF; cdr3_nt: TGCGCCAGCAGCCCCACCGGGCAGAACACTGAAGCTTTCTTT
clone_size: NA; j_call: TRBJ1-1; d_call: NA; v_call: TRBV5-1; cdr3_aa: CASSLGLNTEAFF; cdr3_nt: TGCGCCAGCAGCTTGGGGCTGAACACTGAAGCTTTCTTT
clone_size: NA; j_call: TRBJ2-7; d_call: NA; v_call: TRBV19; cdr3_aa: CASSIAGRYEQYF; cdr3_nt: TGTGCCAGTAGTATTGCGGGGCGCTACGAGCAGTACTTC
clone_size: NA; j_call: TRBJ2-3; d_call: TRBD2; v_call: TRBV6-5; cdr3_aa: CASSYIAGGPADTQYF; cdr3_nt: TGTGCCAGCAGTTATATAGCGGGGGGGCCAGCAGATACGCAGTATTTT
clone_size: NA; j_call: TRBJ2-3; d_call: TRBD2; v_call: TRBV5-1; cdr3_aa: CASKPTSGVADTQYF; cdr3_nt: TGCGCCAGCAAACCGACTAGCGGGGTAGCAGATACGCAGTATTTT
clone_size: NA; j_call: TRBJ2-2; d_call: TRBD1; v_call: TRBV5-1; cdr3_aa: CASSDRTGTGGWTGELFF; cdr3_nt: TGCGCCAGCAGCGACAGAACCGGGACAGGGGGCTGGACCGGGGAGCTGTTTTTT
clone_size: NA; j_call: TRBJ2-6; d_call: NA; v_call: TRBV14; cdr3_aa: CASRRSSGANVLTF; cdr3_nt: TGTGCCAGCAGACGATCATCTGGGGCCAACGTCCTGACTTTC
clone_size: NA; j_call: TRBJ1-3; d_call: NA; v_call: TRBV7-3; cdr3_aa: CASSGDSGNTIYF; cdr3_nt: TGTGCCAGCTCCGGGGACTCTGGAAACACCATATATTTT
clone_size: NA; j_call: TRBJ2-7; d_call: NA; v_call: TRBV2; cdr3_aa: CASSQGGYEQYF; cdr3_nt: TGTGCCAGCAGTCAGGGGGGCTACGAGCAGTACTTC
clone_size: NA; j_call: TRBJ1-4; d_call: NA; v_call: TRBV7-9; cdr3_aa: CASSRGPRNEKLFF; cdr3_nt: TGTGCCAGCAGCCGGGGACCAAGAAATGAAAAACTGTTTTTT
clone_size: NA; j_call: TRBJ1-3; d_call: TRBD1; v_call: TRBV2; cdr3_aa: CASRPGTATGNTIYF; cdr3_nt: TGTGCCAGCAGGCCTGGGACAGCGACTGGAAACACCATATATTTT
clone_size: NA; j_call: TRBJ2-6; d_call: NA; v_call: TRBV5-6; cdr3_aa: CASSGVSASGANVLTF; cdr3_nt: TGTGCCAGCAGCGGAGTTAGTGCCTCTGGGGCCAACGTCCTGACTTTC
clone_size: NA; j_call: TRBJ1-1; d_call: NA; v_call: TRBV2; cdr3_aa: CASSGGGLAFF; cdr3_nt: TGTGCCAGCAGTGGAGGGGGGTTGGCTTTCTTT
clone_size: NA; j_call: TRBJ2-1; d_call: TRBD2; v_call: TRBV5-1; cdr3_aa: CASSPGGSGNEQFF; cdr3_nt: TGCGCCAGCAGCCCGGGGGGGTCGGGCAATGAGCAGTTCTTC
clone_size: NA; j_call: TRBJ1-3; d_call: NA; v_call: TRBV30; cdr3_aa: CAWKALSGNTIYF; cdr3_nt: TGTGCCTGGAAGGCGCTCTCTGGAAACACCATATATTTT
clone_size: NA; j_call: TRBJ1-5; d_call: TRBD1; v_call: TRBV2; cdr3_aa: CASSELQGRTQPQHF; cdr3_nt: TGTGCCAGCAGTGAACTACAGGGGAGGACTCAGCCCCAGCATTTT
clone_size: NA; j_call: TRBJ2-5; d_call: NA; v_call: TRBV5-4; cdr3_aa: CASSLGGKTQYF; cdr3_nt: TGTGCCAGCAGCTTGGGGGGAAAGACCCAGTACTTC